This TCR beta chain was sequenced for a study of CD8+ T cells in alopecia areata. Study-level findings and limits: Among the top 100, expanded CD8+ clones were significantly decreased by tofacitinib, as was scalp clonality.

Germline values: CDR1 MNHEY, CDR2 SMNVEV (reference sequence). The CDR3 length is 13 residues. Between the trimmed V and J ends, which lost 8 bases and 4 bases, there was a span of 13 bases. Treatment denoted: oral pan-JAK inhibitor, 5-10 mg twice daily. Collection of lesional scalp punch biopsies and peripheral blood was performed in alopecia areata patients. As the sequencing template, cDNA was produced by extracting RNA and reverse transcribing it. Libraries were prepared by immunoSEQ multiplex PCR; TCRdb keeps only in-frame clonotypes and omits some of them. The sample contains some 120,000 clones, 61% of which appear only once. On this clone: Its antigen is as yet unknown.

This clonotype was obtained from a human donor with alopecia areata. The source was CD4+ T cells sorted from blood, collected at week 4, from a patient treated with tofacitinib. The rearrangement joins TRBV27 to TRBJ2-3, with D perhaps TRBD2 (5 bases). Here the CDR3 reads CASPGTQSDTQYF. The DNA of the CDR3 is TGTGCCAGCCCGGGAACCCAATCAGATACGCAGTATTTT.